The rows below give T cell receptor beta chains drawn from one sample of a study of vaccination and CD4 T cells after COVID-19. From the PCR reads, TCRdb called clonotypes with MiXCR, one entry per CDR3 protein. The table has thousands of distinct CDR3 sequences, around 18% seen once; the top ten hold roughly 20%. No antigen has been assigned to these receptors. This specimen consisted of CD4+ T cells from blood, cultured in vitro, obtained after SARS-CoV-2 vaccination. Source of these receptors: a human donor who had recovered from COVID-19. The CDR3 runs from the conserved cysteine through the conserved F or W. The D gene is left open where the match is weak. The size entry is marked missing in some rows and otherwise reads once, few, many or a size class.

clone size	D gene	CDR3 length	V gene	J gene	CDR3 DNA	CDR3 protein
few	NA	15	TRBV24-1	TRBJ1-1	TGTGCCACCAGTGAAGGGGAGTTAGGGGGCACTGAAGCTTTCTTT	CATSEGELGGTEAFF
medium-sized	NA	13	TRBV7-2	TRBJ2-7	TGTGCCAGCAGCCGTGGGCAGGGGGGCGAGCAGTACTTC	CASSRGQGGEQYF
NA	TRBD1	17	TRBV19	TRBJ2-7	TGTGCCAGTACCTATAGAGCACAGGGGGCGATCCCCTACGAGCAGTACTTC	CASTYRAQGAIPYEQYF
medium-sized	TRBD2	16	TRBV7-9	TRBJ2-3	TGTGCCAGCAGCTATCCCGGGGGGACTAGCACAGATACGCAGTATTTT	CASSYPGGTSTDTQYF
few	TRBD2	14	TRBV11-2	TRBJ2-1	TGTGCCAGCACCGGGGGGGCCGGCTACAATGAGCAGTTCTTC	CASTGGAGYNEQFF
NA	TRBD1	14	TRBV29-1	TRBJ1-6	TGCAGCGTTGGTACAGGGGTTTATAATTCACCCCTCCACTTT	CSVGTGVYNSPLHF
medium-sized	TRBD1	17	TRBV6-1	TRBJ2-1	TGTGCCAGCAGTGTACTAGGCAGGGGGCGTTCCTACAATGAGCAGTTCTTC	CASSVLGRGRSYNEQFF
medium-sized	NA	16	TRBV7-2	TRBJ2-7	TGTGCCAGCAGCTTAGATTACCGGGCGGCAACCTACGAGCAGTACTTC	CASSLDYRAATYEQYF
few	NA	14	TRBV20-1	TRBJ2-1	TGCAGTGCTAGAGAACTAGTAATATACAATGAGCAGTTCTTC	CSARELVIYNEQFF
NA	NA	19	TRBV20-1	TRBJ2-4	TGCAGTGCTAGAGACCCTGAGGGAGAGCGGCCAGGGGCCTCGAACATTCAGTACTTC	CSARDPEGERPGASNIQYF
NA	NA	12	TRBV10-3	TRBJ1-5	TGTGCCATCAGTGAGTCCAATCAGCCCCAGCATTTT	CAISESNQPQHF
medium-sized	NA	17	TRBV28	TRBJ2-3	TGTGCCAGCAGTTTCGGCAGGATTAGAGTCCGCACAGATACGCAGTATTTT	CASSFGRIRVRTDTQYF
NA	TRBD1	13	TRBV29-1	TRBJ2-2	TGCAGCGGAAGGGACAGCAACACCGGGGAGCTGTTTTTT	CSGRDSNTGELFF
NA	NA	12	TRBV6-5	TRBJ1-1	TGTGCCAGCAGTTTCGGGAACACTGAAGCTTTCTTT	CASSFGNTEAFF
NA	NA	14	TRBV29-1	TRBJ1-1	TGCAGCGTTGAAGACGGTCAGGGGAGGGCTGAAGCTTTCTTT	CSVEDGQGRAEAFF
medium-sized	NA	17	TRBV15	TRBJ2-3	TGTGCCACCAGCAGATGGAGGAAGAGGGGGGTCACAGATACGCAGTATTTT	CATSRWRKRGVTDTQYF
medium-sized	NA	12	TRBV7-2	TRBJ1-5	TGTGCCAGCAGCCGGAAGGATCAGCCCCAGCATTTT	CASSRKDQPQHF